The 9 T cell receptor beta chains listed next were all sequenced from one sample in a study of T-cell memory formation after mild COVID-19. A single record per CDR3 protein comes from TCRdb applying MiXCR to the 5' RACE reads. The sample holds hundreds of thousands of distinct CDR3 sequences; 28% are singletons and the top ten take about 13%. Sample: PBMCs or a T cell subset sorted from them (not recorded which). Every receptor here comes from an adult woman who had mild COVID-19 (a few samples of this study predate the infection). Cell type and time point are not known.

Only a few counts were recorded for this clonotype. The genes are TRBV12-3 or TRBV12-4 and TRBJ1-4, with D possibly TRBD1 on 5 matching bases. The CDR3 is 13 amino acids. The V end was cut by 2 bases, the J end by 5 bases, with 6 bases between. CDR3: CASSLRGNEKLFF. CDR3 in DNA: TGTGCCAGCAGTTTAAGGGGAAATGAAAAACTGTTTTTT.

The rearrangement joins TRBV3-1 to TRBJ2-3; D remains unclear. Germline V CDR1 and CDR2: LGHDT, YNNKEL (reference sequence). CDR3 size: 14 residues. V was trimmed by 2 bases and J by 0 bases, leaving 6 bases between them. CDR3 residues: CASSQRGSTDTQYF. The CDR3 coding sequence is TGTGCCAGCAGCCAACGAGGCAGCACAGATACGCAGTATTTT.

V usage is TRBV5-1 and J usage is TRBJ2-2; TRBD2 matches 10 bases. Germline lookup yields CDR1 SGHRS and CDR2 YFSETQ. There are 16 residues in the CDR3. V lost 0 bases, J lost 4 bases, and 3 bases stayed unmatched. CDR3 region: CASSLGGTSATGELFF. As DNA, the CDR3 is TGCGCCAGCAGCTTGGGAGGGACTAGCGCCACCGGGGAGCTGTTTTTT.

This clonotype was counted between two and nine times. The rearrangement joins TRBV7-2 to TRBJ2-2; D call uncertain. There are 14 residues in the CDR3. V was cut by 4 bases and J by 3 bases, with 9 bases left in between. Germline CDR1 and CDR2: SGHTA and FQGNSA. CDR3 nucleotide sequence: TGTGCCAGCAGCTCCTATAAAGACACCGGGGAGCTGTTTTTT. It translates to CASSSYKDTGELFF.

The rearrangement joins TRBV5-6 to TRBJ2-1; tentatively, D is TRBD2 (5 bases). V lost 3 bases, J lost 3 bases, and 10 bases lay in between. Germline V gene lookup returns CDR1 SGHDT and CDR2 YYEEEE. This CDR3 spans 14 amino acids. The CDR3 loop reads CASSSGRGYNEQFF. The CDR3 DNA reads TGTGCCAGCAGCTCAGGCCGGGGCTACAATGAGCAGTTCTTC.

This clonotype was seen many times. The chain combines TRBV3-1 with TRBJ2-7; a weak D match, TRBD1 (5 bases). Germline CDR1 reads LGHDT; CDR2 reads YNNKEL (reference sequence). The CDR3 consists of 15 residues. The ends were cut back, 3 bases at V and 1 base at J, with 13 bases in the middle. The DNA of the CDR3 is TGTGCCAGCAGCCACCCCCAGGGTAGGTCCTACGAGCAGTACTTC. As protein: CASSHPQGRSYEQYF.

The chain's CDR3 is CASSPDGVRYTF. In DNA, the CDR3 is TGCGCCAGCAGCCCCGACGGAGTCCGCTACACCTTC. The chain employs TRBV4-3 and TRBJ1-2; D not certain. The V gene lost 4 bases and the J gene lost 9 bases, with 12 bases spanning the gap. This CDR3 has 12 residues. Germline V gene lookup returns CDR1 LGHNA and CDR2 YSLEER.

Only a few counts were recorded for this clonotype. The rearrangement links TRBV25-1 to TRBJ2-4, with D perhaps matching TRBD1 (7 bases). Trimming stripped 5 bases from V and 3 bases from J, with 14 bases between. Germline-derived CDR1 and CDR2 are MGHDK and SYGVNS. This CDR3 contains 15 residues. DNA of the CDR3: TGTGCCAGCAGTCAGGGGGGTGAAGTCAAAAACATTCAGTACTTC. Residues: CASSQGGEVKNIQYF.

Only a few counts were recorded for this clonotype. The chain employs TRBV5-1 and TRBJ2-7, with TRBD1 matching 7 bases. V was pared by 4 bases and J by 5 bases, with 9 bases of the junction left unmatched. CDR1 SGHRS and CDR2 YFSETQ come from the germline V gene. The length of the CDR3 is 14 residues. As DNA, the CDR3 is TGCGCCAGCAGCCCCGGGACAGACACACACGAGCAGTACTTC. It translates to CASSPGTDTHEQYF. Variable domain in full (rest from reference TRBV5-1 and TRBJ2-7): KAGVTQTPRYLIKTRGQQVTLSCSPISGHRSVSWYQQTPGQGLQFLFEYFSETQRNKGNFPGRFSGRQFSNSRSEMNVSTLELGDSALYLCASSPGTDTHEQYFGPGTRLTVT.